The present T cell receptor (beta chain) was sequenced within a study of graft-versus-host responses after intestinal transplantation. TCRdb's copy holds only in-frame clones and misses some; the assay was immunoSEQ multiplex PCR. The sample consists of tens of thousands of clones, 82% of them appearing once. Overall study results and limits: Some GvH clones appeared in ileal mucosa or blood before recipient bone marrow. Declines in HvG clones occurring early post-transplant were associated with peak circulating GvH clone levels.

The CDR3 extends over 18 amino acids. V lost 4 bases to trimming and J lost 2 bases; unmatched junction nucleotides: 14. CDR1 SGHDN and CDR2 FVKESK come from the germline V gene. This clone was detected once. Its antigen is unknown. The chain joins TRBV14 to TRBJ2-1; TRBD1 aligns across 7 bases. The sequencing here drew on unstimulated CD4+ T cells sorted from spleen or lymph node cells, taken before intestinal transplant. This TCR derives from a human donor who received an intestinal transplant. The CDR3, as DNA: TGTGCCAGCAGCCCCATCAGGGGGAATGTTCCAACCTACAATGAGCAGTTCTTC. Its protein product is CASSPIRGNVPTYNEQFF.